This TCR beta chain was sequenced in a study of cytomegalovirus exposure and HLA in healthy donors. Trimming left V 5 bases short and J 3 bases short, with 8 bases between. Germline loops: CDR1 SGDLS, CDR2 YYNGEE. The CDR3 is 12 residues long. Assay: immunoSEQ multiplex PCR; the TCRdb copy retains only in-frame clones and omits some. The sample gives 80,000 to 90,000 clones, 95% to 98% of which show up once; 0.6% to 0.85% is in the top ten. This TCR came from a man in his late teens or twenties in good health and CMV-seronegative. Source material: PBMCs. The chain has TRBV9 and TRBJ1-1; unclear D gene. This chain's CDR3 is CASREGDTEAFF. CDR3 nucleotides: TGTGCCAGCAGAGAGGGTGACACTGAAGCTTTCTTT. The full variable domain, rest sourced from reference TRBV9 and TRBJ1-1, is DSGVTQTPKHLITATGQRVTLRCSPRSGDLSVYWYQQSLDQGLQFLIQYYNGEERAKGNILERFSAQQFPDLHSELNLSSLELGDSALYFCASREGDTEAFFGQGTRLTVV.